This T cell receptor (beta chain) was identified in a study of beta chain features in type 1 diabetes. From germline, CDR1 is SQVTM and CDR2 ANQGSEA. The CDR3 totals 14 residues. V lost 5 bases to trimming and J lost 1 base, with 12 bases between them. Sequenced material consisted of expressed TCRB transcripts (all of the isolated RNA was reverse transcribed). Assay used: immunoSEQ multiplex PCR; TCRdb lists only in-frame clones, some missing. The table has hundreds of thousands of clones, roughly 13% seen once. Whole-study findings and limits: It was possible that PCR favored shorter templates, equally so in patients and controls. In type 1 diabetes patients, VDJ junctions had fewer insertions; deletions at these junctions were more frequent. Cells with high TCR expression could be over-represented when cDNA is sequenced. Type 1 diabetes patients had TCRB CDR3s that were shorter (moderately but significantly so) in all four CD4+ subsets.

In this sample, this clone turned up a few times. The target antigen is unknown. The sample consisted of naive CD4+ T cells from blood. The receptor's source is a man aged 18 to 29 with type 1 diabetes. The rearrangement joins TRBV29-1 to TRBJ2-4, with D possibly TRBD2 on 5 matching bases. The CDR3 DNA reads as TGCAGCGTTTCTGCGGGCCGGGCCAAAAACATTCAGTACTTC. Translating gives CSVSAGRAKNIQYF. Complete variable domain (other parts from reference TRBV29-1 and TRBJ2-4): SAVISQKPSRDICQRGTSLTIQCQVDSQVTMMFWYRQQPGQSLTLIATANQGSEATYESGFVIDKFPISRPNLTFSTLTVSNMSPEDSSIYLCSVSAGRAKNIQYFGAGTRLSVL.